This T cell receptor (beta chain) is from a study of CD8 T cells in Susac syndrome. Across the study: The Susac syndrome patients were therapy-naive, on corticosteroids, or on intravenous immunoglobulin alone at blood draw.

The authors reverse transcribed about 0.5 to 1 ug RNA with random hexamers. TCR beta CDR3 was amplified by immunoSEQ covering 54 Vbeta and 13 Jbeta. TCRdb re-derived calls from the immunoSEQ multiplex PCR reads in MiXCR, one entry per CDR3 protein. This table holds 170,000 or so distinct CDR3 sequences, approximately 94% found once. TEMRA cells were FACS-enriched, unlike CD8+ and CD4+ T cells, which were negatively isolated. Sample: CD4+ T cells from PBMCs. This TCR was sampled from a human donor with Susac syndrome.

The DNA for the CDR3 is TGTGCCAGCAGCCACCAGGGAGGGAAGGGTGAAGCTTTCTTT. As protein: CASSHQGGKGEAFF. The chain employs TRBV3-1 and TRBJ1-1, with D possibly matching TRBD1 (5 bases). Germline V gives CDR1 LGHDT, CDR2 YNNKEL (reference sequence). V lost 3 bases and J lost 7, with 15 bases in between. The CDR3 length is 14 residues.